These 17 T cell receptor beta chains share one sample of origin, sequenced in a study of blood T cell repertoires in COVID-19. The method was immunoSEQ multiplex PCR; TCRdb's version includes in-frame clones alone and lacks a portion of them. The sample lists 250,000 to 350,000 clones, roughly 91% occurring once. The sample consisted of PBMCs or T cells enriched from blood (not recorded which). Receptors were obtained from a woman aged 55-70 years in a cohort exposed to, infected with or recovered from COVID-19 (not recorded which).

The rearrangement links TRBV5-1 to TRBJ1-1; no firm D call. Germline V CDR1 and CDR2: SGHRS, YFSETQ. Trimming left V 5 bases short and J 4 bases short, with 12 bases between. This CDR3 spans 13 amino acids. CDR3 DNA sequence: TGCGCCAGCAGGCCTCGGTCTGGCACTGAAGCTTTCTTT. Translating gives CASRPRSGTEAFF.

The V and J genes are TRBV30 and TRBJ2-1, with 9 nucleotides matching TRBD1. V lost 2 bases to trimming and J lost 8 bases; unmatched junction nucleotides: 10. The germline gives CDR1 GTSNPN, CDR2 SVGIG (reference sequence). The CDR3 has 15 amino acids. CDR3 coding DNA: TGTGCCTGGAGTCAGGGACAGGGAGGGGCCGATGAGCAGTTCTTC. Amino acids: CAWSQGQGGADEQFF.

This chain joins TRBV27 and TRBJ1-5; 7 bases fit TRBD1. The CDR3 is made up of 16 amino acids. Per the germline V gene, CDR1 is MNHEY and CDR2 is SMNVEV (reference sequence). The ends lost 6 bases at V and 2 bases at J; junction bases unmatched: 10. The CDR3 is CASSRQGDMGNQPQHF. The CDR3 DNA follows: TGTGCCAGCAGCAGGCAGGGGGACATGGGCAATCAGCCCCAGCATTTT.

V and J are TRBV6-5 and TRBJ2-7; TRBD2 aligns across 9 bases. This CDR3 has 15 residues. The germline gives CDR1 MNHEY, CDR2 SVGAGI. V was clipped by 5 bases and J by 2 bases; unmatched bases: 7. The CDR3: CASSRRTSAAYEQYF. The CDR3 DNA reads TGTGCCAGCAGTAGGAGGACTAGCGCGGCCTACGAGCAGTACTTC.

The V and J genes are TRBV9 and TRBJ2-3; 10 bases agree with TRBD2. There are 16 residues in the CDR3. Germline trimming cut 2 bases from V and 3 bases from J; bases unmatched to any gene: 6. Germline V gene data show CDR1 as SGDLS and CDR2 as YYNGEE. DNA for the CDR3: TGTGCCAGCAGCGTCCTAAGCGGGAGGGGTACAGATACGCAGTATTTT. This sequence encodes CASSVLSGRGTDTQYF.

This chain links TRBV7-2 with TRBJ1-5, with D unresolved. This CDR3 comprises 14 residues. Germline V gives CDR1 SGHTA, CDR2 FQGNSA. V was clipped by 2 bases and J by 4 bases, with 9 bases between them. For the CDR3, the DNA is TGTGCCAGCAGCTTAATTTGGACTAATCAGCCCCAGCATTTT. It translates to CASSLIWTNQPQHF.

The chain has TRBV5-6 and TRBJ1-1, with unresolved D. With 3 bases removed from V and 6 bases from J, the gap between germline ends came to 9 bases. The CDR3 has 12 residues. Germline V CDR1 and CDR2: SGHDT, YYEEEE. The CDR3 nucleotides read TGTGCCAGCAGCTCCGACTTCTCTGAAGCTTTCTTT. It encodes CASSSDFSEAFF.

The chain employs TRBV6-5 and TRBJ2-7, with TRBD1 identical over 7 bases. The CDR3 is 14 amino acids. Per the germline V gene, CDR1 is MNHEY and CDR2 is SVGAGI. Germline trimming cut 6 bases from V and 1 base from J; bases unmatched to any gene: 6. The CDR3 loop is CASSDRDRSYEQYF. Written as DNA, the CDR3 is TGTGCCAGCAGCGACCGGGACAGATCCTACGAGCAGTACTTC.

The DNA of the CDR3 is TGTGCCAGCAGCTTCCAGGGGAATTCACCCCTCCACTTT. It is translated as CASSFQGNSPLHF. The rearrangement uses TRBV7-9 and TRBJ1-6; tentative D call: TRBD1 (6 bases). V was trimmed by 3 bases and J by 7 bases, leaving 7 bases between them. The CDR3 sequence is 13 residues long. Germline CDR1 reads SEHNR; CDR2 reads FQNEAQ (reference sequence). The whole variable domain, remainder taken from reference TRBV7-9 and TRBJ1-6, is DTGVSQNPRHKITKRGQNVTFRCDPISEHNRLYWYRQTLGQGPEFLTYFQNEAQLEKSRLLSDRFSAERPKGSFSTLEIQRTEQGDSAMYLCASSFQGNSPLHFGNGTRLTVT.

The gene calls are TRBV2 and TRBJ2-5; possibly TRBD2 for D (6 bases). The V gene's germline CDR1 is SNHLY and CDR2 FYNNEI. There are 17 residues in the CDR3. The V end was cut by 4 bases, the J end by 0 bases, with 18 bases between. CDR3 in amino acids: CASSVPSGLAYQETQYF. Here the CDR3 DNA reads TGTGCCAGCAGTGTGCCCTCCGGGCTAGCGTACCAAGAGACCCAGTACTTC.

This clone was recorded once. The chain uses TRBV11-1 and TRBJ2-3; D gene unclear. Trimming took 5 bases from V and 7 from J, leaving 13 bases between them. This CDR3 contains 13 residues. The germline V gene encodes CDR1 SGHAT and CDR2 FQDESV (reference sequence). CDR3 loop: CASSPQARNTQYF. In nucleotides, the CDR3 is TGTGCCAGCAGCCCTCAGGCTCGGAATACGCAGTATTTT.

CDR3 amino acids: CASSSTTSKPYEQYF. Here the CDR3 DNA reads TGCGCCAGCAGTAGTACGACTAGCAAACCCTACGAGCAGTACTTC. V is TRBV10-1 and J is TRBJ2-7; 7 bases match TRBD2. The germline CDR1 and CDR2 sequences are WNHNN and SYGVQD (reference sequence). This CDR3 spans 15 amino acids. The trim removed 5 bases at V and 2 bases at J, leaving 9 bases unmatched.

This clone was recorded only once. The rearrangement joins TRBV7-2 to TRBJ2-5, with 8 bases matching TRBD1. The CDR3 contains 14 residues. Germline assignment: CDR1 SGHTA and CDR2 FQGNSA. J lost 2 bases, V lost 3 bases, and 2 bases had no gene match. The CDR3 spells CASSLGQAQETQYF. As DNA, the CDR3 is TGTGCCAGCAGCTTGGGACAGGCTCAAGAGACCCAGTACTTC.

The chain carries TRBV28 and TRBJ1-2; 8 nucleotides line up with TRBD1. Germline V gives CDR1 MDHEN, CDR2 SYDVKM. The CDR3 contains 13 residues. After removal of 10 bases from V and 8 bases from J, the junction contained 12 bases not matched to a gene. In DNA, the CDR3 is TGTGCCACCCTTCCAGGGGGCTCGTGGGGCTACACCTTC. It is translated as CATLPGGSWGYTF.

This chain connects TRBV6-5 to TRBJ1-5, with 7 positions matching TRBD1. The V and J ends lost 6 bases and 1 base, in that order; junction bases with no gene match: 6. The germline V gene has CDR1 MNHEY and CDR2 SVGAGI. The CDR3 consists of 15 residues. The CDR3 here is CASRRTGSSNQPQHF. DNA of the CDR3: TGTGCCAGCAGGCGGACAGGATCCAGCAATCAGCCCCAGCATTTT.

This sequence joins TRBV4-3 and TRBJ2-7; D ambiguous. This CDR3 comprises 14 residues. Germline V gene lookup returns CDR1 LGHNA and CDR2 YSLEER. V lost 4 bases to trimming and J lost 2 bases, with 12 bases between them. The CDR3 reads CASSPRSGTYEQYF. The CDR3 DNA reads as TGCGCCAGCAGCCCCCGGTCAGGAACCTACGAGCAGTACTTC.

This clone was seen just once. The chain employs TRBV6-1 and TRBJ1-5, with D perhaps matching TRBD1 (5 bases). Trimming took 1 base from V and 2 from J, leaving 9 bases between them. Per the germline V gene, CDR1 is MNHNS and CDR2 is SASEGT. There are 15 residues in the CDR3. The CDR3 nucleotides are TGTGCCAGCAGTGAAGGGACACTGGGCAATCAGCCCCAGCATTTT. Translated: CASSEGTLGNQPQHF.